A single sample is the source of the 31 T cell receptor beta chains below, sequenced in a study of technical replicates of blood from several donors. Sequencing was performed with immunoSEQ multiplex PCR; in TCRdb, only in-frame clones are kept and a portion is missing. Seen here are about 79,000 clones, approximately 94% observed once, and the top ten hold 0.2% to 0.3%. The sample comprised T cells isolated from PBMCs. The receptors here all came from a human donor in good health.

This sequence joins TRBV9 and TRBJ2-3; 8 nucleotides agree with TRBD2. Germline loops: CDR1 SGDLS, CDR2 YYNGEE. J lost 4 bases, V lost 4 bases, and 8 bases had no gene match. This CDR3 spans 15 amino acids. The CDR3 reads CASSPRGGRADTQYF. In DNA, the CDR3 is TGTGCCAGCAGCCCCCGGGGGGGCCGGGCAGATACGCAGTATTTT.

V is TRBV7-9 and J is TRBJ2-1, with D possibly being TRBD2 (7 bases). The V gene lost 0 bases and the J gene lost 9 bases, with 12 bases spanning the gap. The CDR3 consists of 14 residues. CDR1 and CDR2 (germline): SEHNR, FQNEAQ (reference sequence). CDR3 loop: CASSLAGGLGEQFF. Written as DNA, the CDR3 is TGTGCCAGCAGCTTAGCGGGGGGGCTTGGTGAGCAGTTCTTC.

This clone came up once. The rearrangement links TRBV19 to TRBJ1-3, with unresolved D. There are 16 residues in the CDR3. With 1 base removed from V and 1 base from J, the gap between germline ends came to 11 bases. Germline loops: CDR1 LNHDA, CDR2 SQIVND (reference sequence). The chain's CDR3 is CASSIGTLKSGNTIYF. CDR3 nucleotides: TGTGCCAGTAGTATAGGGACTCTAAAATCTGGAAACACCATATATTTT. The full variable domain, completed using reference TRBV19 and TRBJ1-3, is DGGITQSPKYLFRKEGQNVTLSCEQNLNHDAMYWYRQDPGQGLRLIYYSQIVNDFQKGDIAEGYSVSREKKESFPLTVTSAQKNPTAFYLCASSIGTLKSGNTIYFGEGSWLTVV.

The genes are TRBV11-3 and TRBJ1-1, with D uncertain. This CDR3 is 14 amino acids long. The germline gives CDR1 SGHNT, CDR2 YENEEA. The germline V and J ends were trimmed by 4 bases and 9 bases, with 18 bases remaining between them. In DNA form, the CDR3 reads TGTGCCAGCAGCTCAACTTCTAACCGGGAGAAAGCTTTCTTT. It encodes CASSSTSNREKAFF.

The chain carries TRBV7-9 and TRBJ1-3; D is uncertain. V shed 5 bases and J shed 14 bases, with 16 bases lying between them. CDR3 size: 12 residues. The germline CDR1 and CDR2 sequences are SEHNR and FQNEAQ (reference sequence). CDR3 DNA sequence: TGTGCCAGCAGCCCGGAGGCGAGTGGCCTATATTTT. It codes for CASSPEASGLYF.

The gene calls are TRBV19 and TRBJ2-2; weak D call: TRBD1 (5 bases). The CDR3 spans 15 residues. The V end lost 3 bases, the J end lost 6 bases, and 14 bases lay between the germline ends. The germline V gene has CDR1 LNHDA and CDR2 SQIVND (reference sequence). CDR3 region: CASSIRQGFPGELFF. In DNA, the CDR3 is TGTGCCAGTAGTATTAGGCAGGGTTTCCCCGGGGAGCTGTTTTTT.

The chain employs TRBV7-9 and TRBJ1-4, with 9 bases identical to TRBD1. V shed 5 bases and J 0 bases; nucleotides not matched to a gene: 7. Per the germline V gene, CDR1 is SEHNR and CDR2 is FQNEAQ (reference sequence). The CDR3 has 17 amino acids. CDR3 residues: CASSVRDREATNEKLFF. In DNA form, the CDR3 reads TGTGCCAGCAGCGTCCGGGACAGGGAGGCAACTAATGAAAAACTGTTTTTT. The complete variable domain, with remaining parts taken from reference TRBV7-9 and TRBJ1-4, reads DTGVSQNPRHKITKRGQNVTFRCDPISEHNRLYWYRQTLGQGPEFLTYFQNEAQLEKSRLLSDRFSAERPKGSFSTLEIQRTEQGDSAMYLCASSVRDREATNEKLFFGSGTQLSVL.

The CDR3 loop reads CASSRPQGGETQYF. In DNA form, the CDR3 reads TGTGCCAGCAGTCGCCCCCAGGGAGGAGAGACCCAGTACTTC. V usage is TRBV6-5 and J usage is TRBJ2-5; tentative D call: TRBD2 (6 bases). Germline CDR1 reads MNHEY; CDR2 reads SVGAGI. V was shortened by 5 bases and J by 4 bases, with 14 bases between the two germline ends. This CDR3 is 14 amino acids long.

This clone was counted a single time. The chain is built from TRBV4-1 and TRBJ2-1, with TRBD1 matching 8 bases. Germline V gene lookup returns CDR1 MGHRA and CDR2 YSYEKL. There are 14 residues in the CDR3. V lost 5 bases and J lost 9; bases outside the gene matches: 9. This CDR3 reads CASSTRTGLGEQFF. The CDR3, as DNA: TGCGCCAGCAGCACCCGGACAGGGTTGGGTGAGCAGTTCTTC.

The chain has TRBV9 and TRBJ2-1, with D tentatively TRBD2 (7 bases). The CDR3 is 13 residues long. Between the trimmed V and J ends, which lost 5 bases and 8 bases, there was a span of 14 bases. The germline CDR1 and CDR2 sequences are SGDLS and YYNGEE. CDR3 bases: TGTGCCAGCAGTGGGAGGGGGAGCGATGAGCAGTTCTTC. Protein: CASSGRGSDEQFF.

This chain connects TRBV6-1 to TRBJ1-1; D possibly corresponds to TRBD1 (6 bases). The CDR3 consists of 14 residues. V shed 6 bases and J shed 2 bases, with 13 bases lying between them. Germline CDR1 is MNHNS and CDR2 is SASEGT. The CDR3 reads CASRDSWGNTEAFF. CDR3 DNA: TGTGCCAGCAGGGACAGTTGGGGAAACACTGAAGCTTTCTTT.

V usage is TRBV28 and J usage is TRBJ1-2; no definite D call. Germline values: CDR1 MDHEN, CDR2 SYDVKM. Trimming pared 5 bases from V and 5 bases from J, leaving 12 bases between. The CDR3 has 13 amino acids. The CDR3 DNA reads as TGTGCCAGCAGTCCCGGCGGGCTATATGGCTACACCTTC. It is translated as CASSPGGLYGYTF.

The CDR3 region has the DNA TGTGCCAGCAGTACCCCCGGGGGGCCGGACACCGGGGAGCTGTTTTTT. Residues: CASSTPGGPDTGELFF. This rearrangement joins TRBV27 to TRBJ2-2; weak D call: TRBD2 (7 bases). There are 16 residues in the CDR3. CDR1 is MNHEY, CDR2 SMNVEV, per germline (reference sequence). V lost 5 bases and J 3 bases, leaving 16 bases between the germline ends.

V and J are TRBV29-1 and TRBJ2-1; possible D gene TRBD2, 5 bases. The V gene lost 7 bases and the J gene lost 4 bases, with 11 bases spanning the gap. This CDR3 is 12 amino acids long. The germline CDR1 and CDR2 sequences are SQVTM and ANQGSEA. CDR3 sequence reads: CSAPDFYNEQFF. The CDR3 DNA reads as TGCAGCGCCCCGGACTTTTACAATGAGCAGTTCTTC.

This chain joins TRBV11-3 and TRBJ2-1; TRBD1 matches 7 bases. Germline V gene sequence: CDR1 SGHNT, CDR2 YENEEA. V dropped 6 bases and J dropped 6; count of bases not matched to a gene: 11. The CDR3 runs to 15 residues. The CDR3: CASSEAGGGFNEQFF. CDR3 bases: TGTGCCAGCAGTGAAGCAGGGGGTGGTTTCAATGAGCAGTTCTTC.

The V call is TRBV28, the J call TRBJ1-1; D not certain. V dropped 5 bases and J dropped 2 bases, with 15 bases sitting between them. The CDR3 is 15 amino acids. Germline V gene sequence: CDR1 MDHEN, CDR2 SYDVKM. Here the CDR3 DNA reads TGTGCCAGCAGTATCTCGTTGAGGGCAAACACTGAAGCTTTCTTT. Translating it yields CASSISLRANTEAFF.

This chain links TRBV30 with TRBJ2-3, with 9 positions matching TRBD2. CDR1 is GTSNPN, CDR2 SVGIG, per germline (reference sequence). The junction had 2 bases not matched to a gene; V was cut back by 3 bases and J by 1 base. The CDR3 spans 14 residues. CDR3 nucleotide sequence: TGTGCCTGGAGCAGGACTAGCGGCACAGATACGCAGTATTTT. Translating gives CAWSRTSGTDTQYF.

The chain uses TRBV9 and TRBJ2-5; a weak D match, TRBD2 (6 bases). The CDR3 consists of 16 residues. The germline V gene has CDR1 SGDLS and CDR2 YYNGEE. The germline V and J ends were trimmed by 0 bases and 4 bases, with 16 bases remaining between them. As DNA, the CDR3 is TGTGCCAGCAGCGTAGGGGTCGCGGAGGGGCGAGAGACCCAGTACTTC. Its translation: CASSVGVAEGRETQYF.

The V gene is TRBV30, the J gene TRBJ2-5; 8 bases are shared with TRBD2. Germline lookup yields CDR1 GTSNPN and CDR2 SVGIG (reference sequence). V shed 7 bases and J 4 bases; nucleotides not matched to a gene: 14. The CDR3 runs 15 residues. CDR3 sequence: CAFRPGSGVSETQYF. CDR3 nucleotides: TGTGCCTTTCGGCCGGGTAGCGGGGTTTCAGAGACCCAGTACTTC.

Written as DNA, the CDR3 is TGTGCCAGCAGTTTATACCGTGGGCCGCCAGTCGGCTACACCTTC. It is translated as CASSLYRGPPVGYTF. The rearrangement joins TRBV27 to TRBJ1-2; no clear D. CDR1 is MNHEY and CDR2 is SMNVEV in the germline V gene (reference sequence). CDR3 size: 15 residues. The V end was cut by 1 base, the J end by 8 bases, with 17 bases between.

This clone was seen once. The chain links TRBV28 to TRBJ2-1, with D perhaps TRBD2 (6 bases). The CDR3 runs 16 residues. V was cut by 3 bases and J by 4 bases, with 16 bases left in between. In germline, CDR1 is MDHEN, CDR2 SYDVKM. The DNA of the CDR3 is TGTGCCAGCAGTTTGGCGGGACTCAGTGGGTACAATGAGCAGTTCTTC. Its protein product is CASSLAGLSGYNEQFF.

This chain connects TRBV10-3 to TRBJ1-2; D perhaps matches TRBD1 (5 bases). Germline V gene sequence: CDR1 ENHRY, CDR2 SYGVKD. The CDR3 is 12 residues long. Trimming removed 6 bases from V and 3 bases from J, with 8 bases in between. CDR3 loop: CAISEQDYGYTF. The DNA of the CDR3 is TGTGCCATCAGCGAACAGGACTATGGCTACACCTTC.

V is TRBV6-5 and J is TRBJ2-1, with 7 bases that match TRBD2. CDR3 length: 14 amino acids. The ends lost 5 bases at V and 6 bases at J; junction bases unmatched: 7. In germline, CDR1 is MNHEY, CDR2 SVGAGI. CDR3 sequence reads: CASSEGRGLNEQFF. The DNA for the CDR3 is TGTGCCAGCAGTGAGGGGAGGGGTCTCAATGAGCAGTTCTTC.

The genes are TRBV4-1 and TRBJ1-5, with 7 bases matching TRBD1. V shed 0 bases, J shed 3 bases, and the junction held 2 bases outside the gene matches. The germline CDR1 and CDR2 sequences are MGHRA and YSYEKL. This CDR3 comprises 15 residues. CDR3 nucleotide sequence: TGCGCCAGCAGCCAAGATGGGACAGTCAATCAGCCCCAGCATTTT. It codes for CASSQDGTVNQPQHF.

The chain recombines TRBV9 with TRBJ2-4; 8 nucleotides match TRBD2. Germline V gene data show CDR1 as SGDLS and CDR2 as YYNGEE. This CDR3 is built from 17 residues. The V gene end was trimmed by 0 bases and the J gene end by 5 bases; junction bases not matched to a gene: 10. DNA for the CDR3: TGTGCCAGCAGCGTAGCGGGAGGGGACGTGGGTGAAAACATTCAGTACTTC. Protein: CASSVAGGDVGENIQYF.

The rearrangement joins TRBV7-2 to TRBJ2-7, with 7 bases identical to TRBD2. Germline CDR1 and CDR2: SGHTA and FQGNSA. This CDR3 has 15 residues. With 6 bases clipped from V and 0 bases from J, the junction kept 8 bases outside the gene matches. CDR3 region: CASSRLGEGSYEQYF. The CDR3 coding sequence is TGTGCCAGCAGTAGATTAGGGGAGGGCTCCTACGAGCAGTACTTC.

The chain employs TRBV29-1 and TRBJ2-1; D possibly corresponds to TRBD2 (6 bases). CDR3 length: 12 residues. V shed 4 bases and J shed 4 bases, with 8 bases lying between them. The V gene's germline CDR1 is SQVTM and CDR2 ANQGSEA. CDR3 bases: TGCAGCGTTGGGGAGGATTACAATGAGCAGTTCTTC. As protein: CSVGEDYNEQFF.

The chain combines TRBV28 with TRBJ1-1; D unclear. This CDR3 comprises 14 residues. V was cut by 9 bases and J by 1 base, with 15 bases left in between. The germline V gene encodes CDR1 MDHEN and CDR2 SYDVKM. CDR3 coding DNA: TGTGCCAGTGCCCTCCGGGTGGCGAACACTGAAGCTTTCTTT. Translation: CASALRVANTEAFF.

This sequence joins TRBV10-3 and TRBJ1-3; D remains unclear. The ends were cut back, 2 bases at V and 3 bases at J, with 14 bases in the middle. This CDR3 has 16 residues. The V gene's germline CDR1 is ENHRY and CDR2 SYGVKD. Here the CDR3 DNA reads TGTGCCATCAGTGAGCCGCTGACTACCGGTGGAAACACCATATATTTT. It is translated as CAISEPLTTGGNTIYF.

J is TRBJ2-3 and V is TRBV5-1; tentatively, D is TRBD2 (5 bases). CDR3 length equals 14 residues. Germline assignment: CDR1 SGHRS and CDR2 YFSETQ. V was cut by 0 bases and J by 6 bases, with 11 bases left in between. In DNA form, the CDR3 reads TGCGCCAGCAGCTTGGAGTCGCCGGGGGATACGCAGTATTTT. Protein product: CASSLESPGDTQYF.

The rearrangement uses TRBV5-4 and TRBJ2-1, with 11 bases identical to TRBD2. CDR3 size: 17 residues. The germline V gene encodes CDR1 SGHNT and CDR2 YYREEE (reference sequence). The J segment lost 0 bases and the V segment lost 3 bases, leaving 5 bases of the junction unmatched. The CDR3: CASSYIAGGSSYNEQFF. The CDR3 DNA sequence: TGTGCCAGCAGCTACATAGCGGGGGGGAGCTCCTACAATGAGCAGTTCTTC.